The source of this T cell receptor (beta chain) is a study of cytomegalovirus exposure and HLA in healthy donors. In the PCR, 60 Vbeta and 13 Jbeta primers were used. Libraries were prepared by immunoSEQ multiplex PCR; TCRdb keeps only in-frame clonotypes and omits some of them. The top ten hold approximately 2% of the sample, which has 130,000 or so clones, 70% to 85% seen once. This CDR3 spans 16 amino acids. With V trimmed by 0 bases and J by 2 bases, 5 bases remained unmatched. Germline lookup yields CDR1 MGHDK and CDR2 SYGVNS. This clone was seen more than once but under ten times. The chain has TRBV25-1 and TRBJ1-2, with TRBD1 identical over 8 bases. This sequence originates from a woman aged 40 to 50 in good health and CMV-seronegative. Sample: PBMCs. CDR3 nucleotide sequence: TGTGCCAGCAGTGAATATTCCTCAGGGGGCAACTATGGCTACACCTTC. This codes for CASSEYSSGGNYGYTF.